This TCR beta chain appears in the sequencing data of a study of blood T cell repertoires in COVID-19. This clone was recorded only once. Sequencing was performed with immunoSEQ multiplex PCR; in TCRdb, only in-frame clones are kept and a portion is missing. The sample includes fewer than 90,000 clones, over 60% seen only once; the top ten take about half. This TCR was recovered from a human donor in a cohort sampled during active COVID-19. Sequencing input: peripheral blood.

The CDR3 loop reads CASSQDFGDRGRETQYF. DNA of the CDR3: TGTGCCAGCAGCCAAGATTTTGGCGACAGGGGCAGGGAGACCCAGTACTTC. The rearrangement links TRBV3-1 (or the pseudogene TRBV3-2) to TRBJ2-5; 8 bases fit TRBD1. The CDR3 has 17 amino acids. V was pared by 0 bases and J by 5 bases, with 11 bases of the junction left unmatched. The germline V gene encodes CDR1 LGHDT and CDR2 YNNKEL (reference sequence).